These T cell receptor beta chains were read from a single sample in a study of patients and donors after allogeneic stem cell transplantation. TCRdb reanalysed the RT-PCR reads using MiXCR and keeps one entry per CDR3 protein. The sample yields fewer than 500,000 distinct CDR3 sequences, 16% seen once. Sequencing input: blood, either unsorted or a sorted T cell fraction (not recorded which). These receptors all come from a human donor who was either an allogeneic HSCT recipient or a stem cell or donor lymphocyte infusion donor (not recorded which). It is not recorded whose cells these are; they may come from a transplant donor. CDR3s include the opening cysteine and the closing phenylalanine or tryptophan. A D gene is named only where the DNA matches it firmly. Some rows have no size entry. The others give once, few or many, or a class for an expanded clone.

v_call: TRBV9; d_call: TRBD2; j_call: TRBJ2-3; clone_size: few; cdr3_nt: TGTGCCAGCAGCGTAAGGGTAGCGGGGGATACGCAGTATTTT; cdr3_aa: CASSVRVAGDTQYF
v_call: TRBV6-1; d_call: TRBD1; j_call: TRBJ2-5; clone_size: few; cdr3_nt: TGTGCCAGCAGTGGGTGGGACAGACCCCAAGAGACCCAGTACTTC; cdr3_aa: CASSGWDRPQETQYF
v_call: TRBV7-2; d_call: NA; j_call: TRBJ1-5; clone_size: few; cdr3_nt: TGTGCCAGCAGCTTAACGACTGGTGACAATCAGCCCCAGCATTTT; cdr3_aa: CASSLTTGDNQPQHF
v_call: TRBV7-9; d_call: NA; j_call: TRBJ1-2; clone_size: NA; cdr3_nt: TGTGCCAGCAGAGACGACAGGACCAACTATGGCTACACCTTC; cdr3_aa: CASRDDRTNYGYTF
v_call: TRBV3-1; d_call: TRBD2; j_call: TRBJ2-1; clone_size: many; cdr3_nt: TGTGCCAGCAGGGACAGGGGACTAGCGGGGGTCAATGAGCAGTTCTTC; cdr3_aa: CASRDRGLAGVNEQFF
v_call: TRBV15; d_call: NA; j_call: TRBJ2-1; clone_size: many; cdr3_nt: TGTGCCACCAGCAAGAATGAGCAGTTCTTC; cdr3_aa: CATSKNEQFF
v_call: TRBV7-3; d_call: NA; j_call: TRBJ2-3; clone_size: NA; cdr3_nt: TGTGCCAGCAGCACCATGTCCACAGATACGCAGTATTTT; cdr3_aa: CASSTMSTDTQYF
v_call: TRBV4-3; d_call: NA; j_call: TRBJ2-3; clone_size: few; cdr3_nt: TGCGCCAGCAGCCAAGTGCGGGGCAGTGACACAGATACGCAGTATTTT; cdr3_aa: CASSQVRGSDTDTQYF
v_call: TRBV30; d_call: NA; j_call: TRBJ1-1; clone_size: NA; cdr3_nt: TGTGCCTGGAGTGCCCACAGGGCCCTGCGGGCTTTCTTT; cdr3_aa: CAWSAHRALRAFF
v_call: TRBV28; d_call: NA; j_call: TRBJ2-7; clone_size: NA; cdr3_nt: TGTGCCAGCAGTTTAAGGCGAAGGGGGGAGCAGTACTTC; cdr3_aa: CASSLRRRGEQYF
v_call: TRBV9; d_call: NA; j_call: TRBJ2-1; clone_size: NA; cdr3_nt: TGTGCCAGCAGCGTAACAGGGAACAATGAGCAGTTCTTC; cdr3_aa: CASSVTGNNEQFF
v_call: TRBV5-1; d_call: NA; j_call: TRBJ1-3; clone_size: NA; cdr3_nt: TGCGCCAGCAGCTTGATTGGCGTCTCTGGAAACACCATATATTTT; cdr3_aa: CASSLIGVSGNTIYF
v_call: TRBV20-1; d_call: TRBD1; j_call: TRBJ2-3; clone_size: NA; cdr3_nt: TGCAGTGCTGCACGCGGGACAGGGGCTTCGCGGACGCAGTATTTT; cdr3_aa: CSAARGTGASRTQYF
v_call: TRBV6-5; d_call: TRBD1; j_call: TRBJ2-7; clone_size: NA; cdr3_nt: TGTGCCAGCTTACAGGGGGCCGAGCAGTACTTC; cdr3_aa: CASLQGAEQYF
v_call: TRBV5-4; d_call: NA; j_call: TRBJ1-1; clone_size: NA; cdr3_nt: TGTGCCAGCAGCTCTGGGTGGGAAGCTTTCTTT; cdr3_aa: CASSSGWEAFF
v_call: TRBV24-1; d_call: NA; j_call: TRBJ2-1; clone_size: NA; cdr3_nt: TGTGCCACCAGTGTTCAGCGAACCCCCAATGAGCAGTTCTTC; cdr3_aa: CATSVQRTPNEQFF
v_call: TRBV7-9; d_call: NA; j_call: TRBJ2-7; clone_size: NA; cdr3_nt: TGTGCCAGCAGCTCCGCCCCAAGGGACGAGCAGTACTTC; cdr3_aa: CASSSAPRDEQYF
v_call: TRBV7-2; d_call: NA; j_call: TRBJ2-1; clone_size: NA; cdr3_nt: TGTGCCAGCAGCTTAGAAGGGCCGAGGGATAATGAGCAGTTCTTC; cdr3_aa: CASSLEGPRDNEQFF
v_call: TRBV5-1; d_call: NA; j_call: TRBJ2-1; clone_size: few; cdr3_nt: TGCGCCAGCAGCCCCCTACAGGGAAAGTACAATGAGCAGTTCTTC; cdr3_aa: CASSPLQGKYNEQFF
v_call: TRBV12-3/TRBV12-4; d_call: NA; j_call: TRBJ2-7; clone_size: few; cdr3_nt: TGTGCCAGCAGTTTCCACCCCCCCGATAGCTACGAGCAGTACTTC; cdr3_aa: CASSFHPPDSYEQYF
v_call: TRBV9; d_call: NA; j_call: TRBJ1-2; clone_size: few; cdr3_nt: TGTGCCAGCAGCGGTGGCGGCTACACCTTC; cdr3_aa: CASSGGGYTF
v_call: TRBV12-3/TRBV12-4; d_call: TRBD2; j_call: TRBJ2-7; clone_size: NA; cdr3_nt: TGTGCCAGCAGTCCAACTAGCGGGAGAACCTACGAGCAGTACTTC; cdr3_aa: CASSPTSGRTYEQYF
v_call: TRBV4-1; d_call: TRBD1; j_call: TRBJ1-1; clone_size: few; cdr3_nt: TGCGCCAGCAGCCAAGTCCGACAGGGGCGGTACACTGAAGCTTTCTTT; cdr3_aa: CASSQVRQGRYTEAFF
v_call: TRBV7-2; d_call: NA; j_call: TRBJ2-1; clone_size: NA; cdr3_nt: TGTGCCAGCAGCGAGACTAGGGCTGAGCAGTTCTTC; cdr3_aa: CASSETRAEQFF
v_call: TRBV6-5; d_call: NA; j_call: TRBJ1-4; clone_size: NA; cdr3_nt: TGTGCCAGCAGTTACGGTCCCAGACGGGCTAATGAAAAACTGTTTTTT; cdr3_aa: CASSYGPRRANEKLFF